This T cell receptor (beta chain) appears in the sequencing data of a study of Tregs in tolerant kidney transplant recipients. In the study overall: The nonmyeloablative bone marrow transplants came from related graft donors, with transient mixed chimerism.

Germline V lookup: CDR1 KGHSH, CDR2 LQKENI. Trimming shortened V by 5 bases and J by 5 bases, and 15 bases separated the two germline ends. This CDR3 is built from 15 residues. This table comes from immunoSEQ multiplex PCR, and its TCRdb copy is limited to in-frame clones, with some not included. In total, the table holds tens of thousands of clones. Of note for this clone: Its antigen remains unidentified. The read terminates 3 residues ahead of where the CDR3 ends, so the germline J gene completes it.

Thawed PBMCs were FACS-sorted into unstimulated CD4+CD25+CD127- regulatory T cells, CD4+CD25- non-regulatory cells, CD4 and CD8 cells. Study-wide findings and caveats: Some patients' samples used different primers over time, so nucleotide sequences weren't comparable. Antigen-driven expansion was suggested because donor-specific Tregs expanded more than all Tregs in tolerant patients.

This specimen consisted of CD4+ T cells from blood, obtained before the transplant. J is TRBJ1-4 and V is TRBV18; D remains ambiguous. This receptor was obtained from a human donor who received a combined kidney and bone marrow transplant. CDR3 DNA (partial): TGTGCCAGCTCAGAAAGGGCTGTTGGAAATGAAAAA. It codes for CASSERAVGNEK. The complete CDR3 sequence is CASSERAVGNEKLFF.